One T cell receptor beta chain is described in this entry. Source study methods: ImmunoSEQ junction-only sequences lacked quality scores, so their filtering differed. Profiling relied on immunoSEQ multiplex PCR, and the TCRdb table lists in-frame clones only, not all of them. Clonal size and the V and J genes are those of that table, whereas D and trimming came from the DNA. The repertoire holds around 700,000 clones, 74% seen once, with approximately 1.7% in the top ten. Unmatched junction bases numbered 16, after V lost 8 bases and J lost 13 bases. Germline CDR1 SNHLY, CDR2 FYNNEI. This CDR3 spans 13 amino acids. The sample is drawn from a study of shared clonotypes between healthy human individuals.

The TCR originated in a woman aged 30 to 39 in good health. The rearrangement links TRBV2 to TRBJ1-2, with TRBD1 matching 7 bases. Sequences were obtained from memory CD4+ T cells sorted from blood. Subset denoted: CD45RA-negative fraction. CDR3 sequence: CASGQVQGFSRTF. CDR3 sequence (DNA): TGTGCCAGCGGACAAGTACAGGGGTTTAGTCGCACCTTC.